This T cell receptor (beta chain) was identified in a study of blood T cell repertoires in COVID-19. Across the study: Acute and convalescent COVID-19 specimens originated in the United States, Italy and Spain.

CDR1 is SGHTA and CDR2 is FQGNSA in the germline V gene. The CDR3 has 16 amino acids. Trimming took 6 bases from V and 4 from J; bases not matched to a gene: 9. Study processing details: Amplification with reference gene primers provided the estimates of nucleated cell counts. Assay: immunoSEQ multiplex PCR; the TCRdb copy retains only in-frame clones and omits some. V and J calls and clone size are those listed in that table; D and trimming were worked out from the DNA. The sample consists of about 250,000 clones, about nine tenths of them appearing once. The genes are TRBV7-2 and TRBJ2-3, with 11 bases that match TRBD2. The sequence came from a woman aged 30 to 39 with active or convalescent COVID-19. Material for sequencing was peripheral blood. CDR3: CASSLRLAGLPDTQYF. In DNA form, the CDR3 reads TGTGCCAGCAGTCTCCGACTAGCGGGGCTACCAGATACGCAGTATTTT.